This TCR beta chain is drawn from a study of vaccination effects on CD4 cells after COVID-19. Study in general: Two-dose vaccination with either BNT162b2 or mRNA-1273 was given to the participants.

Germline V CDR1 and CDR2: SGHVS, FQNEAQ. The V gene lost 5 bases and the J gene lost 4 bases, with 20 bases spanning the gap. CDR3 length equals 16 residues. Notes on this clone: Its antigen is not identified.

Expansion with viral peptide pools was applied to antigen-specific CD4+ T cells by the ViraFEST assay prior to sequencing. Following culture for about ten days, CD4+ T cells were isolated. All vaccine recipients tested negative for nucleocapsid antibodies and had never contracted SARS-CoV-2 infection. Here immunoSEQ multiplex PCR was the method, and the copy in TCRdb shows in-frame clones only, minus some. The profile covers 30,000 to 40,000 clones, with roughly 76% appearing a single time and approximately 22% taken by the ten largest. V is TRBV7-8 and J is TRBJ1-2; tentative D call: TRBD1 (6 bases). This TCR derives from a human donor who received a COVID-19 vaccine. Sample: CD4+ T cells from PBMCs cultured with SARS-CoV-2 spike peptides, taken before COVID-19 vaccination. CDR3 bases: TGTGCCAGCAGCCGAGGGGGGGTTGGGACTGGCTATGGCTACACCTTC. It codes for CASSRGGVGTGYGYTF.